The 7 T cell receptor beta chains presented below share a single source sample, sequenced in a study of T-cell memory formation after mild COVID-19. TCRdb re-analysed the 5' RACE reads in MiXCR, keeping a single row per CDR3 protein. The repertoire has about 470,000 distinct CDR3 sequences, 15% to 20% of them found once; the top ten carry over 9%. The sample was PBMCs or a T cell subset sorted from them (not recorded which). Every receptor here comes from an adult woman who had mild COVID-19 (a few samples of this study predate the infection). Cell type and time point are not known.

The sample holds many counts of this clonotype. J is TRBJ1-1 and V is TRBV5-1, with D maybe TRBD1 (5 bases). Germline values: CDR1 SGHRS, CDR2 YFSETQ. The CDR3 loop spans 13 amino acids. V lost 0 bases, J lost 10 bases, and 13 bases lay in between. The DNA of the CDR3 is TGCGCCAGCAGCTTGGGCCAGGGTATTGGAGCTTTCTTT. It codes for CASSLGQGIGAFF. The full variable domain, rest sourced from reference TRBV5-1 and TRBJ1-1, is KAGVTQTPRYLIKTRGQQVTLSCSPISGHRSVSWYQQTPGQGLQFLFEYFSETQRNKGNFPGRFSGRQFSNSRSEMNVSTLELGDSALYLCASSLGQGIGAFFGQGTRLTVV.

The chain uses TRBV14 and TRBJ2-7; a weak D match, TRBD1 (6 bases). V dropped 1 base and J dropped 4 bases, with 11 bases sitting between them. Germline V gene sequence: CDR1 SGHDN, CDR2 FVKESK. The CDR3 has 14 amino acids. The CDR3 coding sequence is TGTGCCAGCAGCCAAGGCAGGGGTGTGTACGAGCAGTACTTC. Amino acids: CASSQGRGVYEQYF.

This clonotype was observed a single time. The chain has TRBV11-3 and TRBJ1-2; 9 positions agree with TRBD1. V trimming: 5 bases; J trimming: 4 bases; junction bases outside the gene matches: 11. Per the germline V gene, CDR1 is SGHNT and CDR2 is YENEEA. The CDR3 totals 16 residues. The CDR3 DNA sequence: TGTGCCAGCAGCCTGATCACGACAGGGGGAAGCTATGGCTACACCTTC. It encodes CASSLITTGGSYGYTF. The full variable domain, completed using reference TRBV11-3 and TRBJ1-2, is EAGVVQSPRYKIIEKKQPVAFWCNPISGHNTLYWYLQNLGQGPELLIRYENEEAVDDSQLPKDRFSAERLKGVDSTLKIQPAELGDSAVYLCASSLITTGGSYGYTFGSGTRLTVV.

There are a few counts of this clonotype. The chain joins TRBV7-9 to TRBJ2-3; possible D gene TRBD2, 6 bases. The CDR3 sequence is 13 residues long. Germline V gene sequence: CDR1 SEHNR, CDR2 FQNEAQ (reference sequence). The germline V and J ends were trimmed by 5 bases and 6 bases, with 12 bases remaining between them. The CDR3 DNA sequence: TGTGCCAGCAGCCTGGGAGGCCAGGATACGCAGTATTTT. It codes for CASSLGGQDTQYF.

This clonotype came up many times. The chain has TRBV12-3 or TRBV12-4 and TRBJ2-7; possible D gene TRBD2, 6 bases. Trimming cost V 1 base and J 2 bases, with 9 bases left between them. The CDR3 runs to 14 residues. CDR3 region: CASSLVGTAYEQYF. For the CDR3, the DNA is TGTGCCAGCAGTTTAGTCGGGACTGCCTACGAGCAGTACTTC.

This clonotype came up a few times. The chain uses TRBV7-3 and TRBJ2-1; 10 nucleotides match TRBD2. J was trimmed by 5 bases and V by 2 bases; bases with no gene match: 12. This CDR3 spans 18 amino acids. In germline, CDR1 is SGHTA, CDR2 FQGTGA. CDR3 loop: CASSLGEGLAGADNEQFF. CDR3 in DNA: TGTGCCAGCAGCTTAGGTGAGGGGCTAGCGGGAGCCGACAATGAGCAGTTCTTC.

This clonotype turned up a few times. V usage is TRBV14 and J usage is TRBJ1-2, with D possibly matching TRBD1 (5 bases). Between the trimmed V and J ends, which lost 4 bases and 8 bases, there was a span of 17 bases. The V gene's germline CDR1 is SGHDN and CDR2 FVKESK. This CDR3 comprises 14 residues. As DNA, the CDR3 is TGTGCCAGCAGCCGAAGGGGAGACGTTAGGGGCTACACCTTC. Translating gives CASSRRGDVRGYTF.